The rows below give T cell receptor beta chains drawn from one sample of a study of blood T cell repertoires in COVID-19. Produced via immunoSEQ multiplex PCR; TCRdb's table is partial and in-frame only. The data contain about 250,000 clones, around nine tenths of them seen just once; the ten biggest clones take up under 2%. The material sequenced was peripheral blood. Every receptor here comes from a woman aged 55-69 years who had recovered from COVID-19. The conserved cysteine and the conserved F or W are not part of the CDR3 here. A D gene is named only where the DNA matches it firmly. Not every row has a clone size; where given, it reads once, few, many or a size class.

v_call: TRBV6-6
j_call: TRBJ1-6
clone_size: -
d_call: -
cdr3_aa: ASSYSNYGSPLH

v_call: TRBV11-2
j_call: TRBJ1-3
clone_size: -
d_call: TRBD1
cdr3_aa: ASSWTGGSSGNTIY

v_call: TRBV7-2
j_call: TRBJ2-2
clone_size: -
d_call: -
cdr3_aa: ASSLLGQGTGELF

v_call: TRBV7-9
j_call: TRBJ1-2
clone_size: -
d_call: TRBD1
cdr3_aa: ASSRDRGPYGYT

v_call: TRBV2
j_call: TRBJ1-3
clone_size: -
d_call: -
cdr3_aa: ASTPQISGRAIY

v_call: TRBV6-6
j_call: TRBJ2-7
clone_size: -
d_call: -
cdr3_aa: ASSPLLEQY

v_call: TRBV5-1
j_call: TRBJ2-7
clone_size: -
d_call: -
cdr3_aa: ASSLVGSPGGEQY

v_call: TRBV29-1
j_call: TRBJ1-6
clone_size: -
d_call: -
cdr3_aa: SVSQGEGSPLH

v_call: TRBV7-2
j_call: TRBJ2-3
clone_size: -
d_call: TRBD2
cdr3_aa: ASSVGGLAFRDTQY

v_call: TRBV9
j_call: TRBJ2-1
clone_size: -
d_call: TRBD1
cdr3_aa: ASSLTGDASFEQF

v_call: TRBV6-5
j_call: TRBJ2-2
clone_size: -
d_call: TRBD2
cdr3_aa: ASSTLAGNTGELF

v_call: TRBV10-3
j_call: TRBJ2-2
clone_size: -
d_call: -
cdr3_aa: AISDSRGTRNTGELF

v_call: TRBV27
j_call: TRBJ2-7
clone_size: -
d_call: TRBD1
cdr3_aa: ASSLTGSEQY

v_call: TRBV2
j_call: TRBJ1-6
clone_size: -
d_call: TRBD1
cdr3_aa: ASSAGTASSPLH

v_call: TRBV5-1
j_call: TRBJ1-5
clone_size: -
d_call: -
cdr3_aa: ASSPEGGAWQPQH

v_call: TRBV19
j_call: TRBJ1-2
clone_size: -
d_call: TRBD1
cdr3_aa: ASRWDREGGYT

v_call: TRBV19
j_call: TRBJ2-7
clone_size: -
d_call: TRBD1
cdr3_aa: ASRPQGGEQY

v_call: TRBV11-3
j_call: TRBJ2-5
clone_size: -
d_call: TRBD1
cdr3_aa: ASSPRTGQETQY

v_call: TRBV10-3
j_call: TRBJ2-6
clone_size: -
d_call: TRBD2
cdr3_aa: AISERSSGGASGANVLT

v_call: TRBV6-5
j_call: TRBJ2-5
clone_size: -
d_call: TRBD1
cdr3_aa: ASRVTGARETQY

v_call: TRBV5-4
j_call: TRBJ2-1
clone_size: -
d_call: TRBD1
cdr3_aa: ASSTTGALSYNEQF

v_call: TRBV6-9
j_call: TRBJ2-3
clone_size: -
d_call: TRBD1
cdr3_aa: ASSKPGQGNTDTQY

v_call: TRBV9
j_call: TRBJ1-4
clone_size: few
d_call: -
cdr3_aa: ASSVAHRATNEKLF

v_call: TRBV5-8
j_call: TRBJ2-7
clone_size: -
d_call: TRBD2
cdr3_aa: ASSLVTSGGADYEQY

v_call: TRBV10-3
j_call: TRBJ1-1
clone_size: few
d_call: TRBD1
cdr3_aa: AISEEGATEAF

v_call: TRBV7-3
j_call: TRBJ2-7
clone_size: few
d_call: TRBD1
cdr3_aa: ASSLKGQGAHEQY

v_call: TRBV28
j_call: TRBJ2-2
clone_size: -
d_call: -
cdr3_aa: ASSPPWGGAATGELF

v_call: TRBV18
j_call: TRBJ1-3
clone_size: -
d_call: -
cdr3_aa: ASSREVSGNTIY

v_call: TRBV5-4
j_call: TRBJ2-1
clone_size: -
d_call: TRBD2
cdr3_aa: ASSYSGGAGEQF

v_call: TRBV19
j_call: TRBJ1-3
clone_size: -
d_call: -
cdr3_aa: ASMASLSGNTIY

v_call: TRBV9
j_call: TRBJ2-7
clone_size: -
d_call: TRBD2
cdr3_aa: ASSPRGSGGEQY

v_call: TRBV3-1/TRBV3-2
j_call: TRBJ2-3
clone_size: -
d_call: -
cdr3_aa: ASSQVTGGTDTQY

v_call: TRBV5-6
j_call: TRBJ2-7
clone_size: once
d_call: TRBD1
cdr3_aa: ASSPGTGPEQY

v_call: TRBV6-4
j_call: TRBJ2-2
clone_size: -
d_call: TRBD1
cdr3_aa: ASNYTGGVPWTGELF

v_call: TRBV4-1
j_call: TRBJ1-6
clone_size: -
d_call: -
cdr3_aa: ASSPWESDYNSPLH

v_call: TRBV18
j_call: TRBJ1-1
clone_size: -
d_call: TRBD1
cdr3_aa: ASSPPGQMRTEAF

v_call: TRBV5-1
j_call: TRBJ1-3
clone_size: -
d_call: -
cdr3_aa: ASSLSAQAQGTTIY

v_call: TRBV15
j_call: TRBJ2-2
clone_size: -
d_call: TRBD2
cdr3_aa: ATSRDRGVGTGELF

v_call: TRBV5-5
j_call: TRBJ2-7
clone_size: once
d_call: -
cdr3_aa: ASSRGAYEQY

v_call: TRBV18
j_call: TRBJ2-7
clone_size: -
d_call: -
cdr3_aa: ASSLGGLYEQY

v_call: TRBV7-2
j_call: TRBJ2-2
clone_size: many
d_call: -
cdr3_aa: ASSFTRDTANTGELF

v_call: TRBV27
j_call: TRBJ1-1
clone_size: -
d_call: TRBD1
cdr3_aa: ASSLSRGRITEAF

v_call: TRBV5-1
j_call: TRBJ2-2
clone_size: -
d_call: TRBD2
cdr3_aa: ASSLLAGGNTGELF

v_call: TRBV28
j_call: TRBJ2-7
clone_size: -
d_call: TRBD1
cdr3_aa: ASLRDRANYEQY